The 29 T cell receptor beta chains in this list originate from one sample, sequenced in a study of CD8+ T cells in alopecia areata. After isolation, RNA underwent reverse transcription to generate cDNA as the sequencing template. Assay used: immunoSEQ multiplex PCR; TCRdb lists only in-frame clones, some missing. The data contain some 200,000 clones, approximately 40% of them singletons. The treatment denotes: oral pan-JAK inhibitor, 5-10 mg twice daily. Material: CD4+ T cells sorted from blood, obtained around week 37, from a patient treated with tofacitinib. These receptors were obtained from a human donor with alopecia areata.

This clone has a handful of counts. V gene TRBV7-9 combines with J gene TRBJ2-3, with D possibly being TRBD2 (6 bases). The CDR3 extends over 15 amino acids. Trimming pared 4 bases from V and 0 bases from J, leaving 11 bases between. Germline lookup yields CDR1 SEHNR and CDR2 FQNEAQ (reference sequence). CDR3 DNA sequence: TGTGCCAGCAGCTACCCTAGCGCCAGCACAGATACGCAGTATTTT. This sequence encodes CASSYPSASTDTQYF.

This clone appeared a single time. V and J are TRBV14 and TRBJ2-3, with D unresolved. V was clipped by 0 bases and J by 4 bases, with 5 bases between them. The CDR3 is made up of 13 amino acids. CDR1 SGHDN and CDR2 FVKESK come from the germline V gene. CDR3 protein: CASSQDRSDTQYF. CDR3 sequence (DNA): TGTGCCAGCAGCCAAGATAGATCAGATACGCAGTATTTT.

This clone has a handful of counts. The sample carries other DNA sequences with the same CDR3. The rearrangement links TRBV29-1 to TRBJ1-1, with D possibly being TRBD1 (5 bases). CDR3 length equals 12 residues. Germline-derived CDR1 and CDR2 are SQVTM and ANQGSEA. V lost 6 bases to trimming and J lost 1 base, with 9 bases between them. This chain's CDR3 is CSVVRGNTEAFF. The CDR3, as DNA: TGCAGCGTAGTAAGGGGGAACACTGAAGCTTTCTTT.

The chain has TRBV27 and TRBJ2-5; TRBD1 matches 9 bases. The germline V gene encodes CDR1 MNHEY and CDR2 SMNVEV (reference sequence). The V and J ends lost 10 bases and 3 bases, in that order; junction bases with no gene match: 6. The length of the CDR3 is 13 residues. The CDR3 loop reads CATSRDREETQYF. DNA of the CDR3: TGTGCCACCTCCCGGGACAGGGAAGAGACCCAGTACTTC.

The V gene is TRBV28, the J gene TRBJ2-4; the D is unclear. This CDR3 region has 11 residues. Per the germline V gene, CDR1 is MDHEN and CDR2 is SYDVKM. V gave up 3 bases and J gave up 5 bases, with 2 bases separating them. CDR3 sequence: CASSFENIQYF. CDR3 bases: TGTGCCAGCAGTTTTGAAAACATTCAGTACTTC.

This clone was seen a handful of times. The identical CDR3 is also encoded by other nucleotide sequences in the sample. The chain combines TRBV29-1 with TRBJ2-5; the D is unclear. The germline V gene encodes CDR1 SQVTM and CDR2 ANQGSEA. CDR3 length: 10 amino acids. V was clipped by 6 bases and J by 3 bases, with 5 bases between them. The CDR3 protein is CSVAEETQYF. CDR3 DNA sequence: TGCAGCGTCGCAGAAGAGACCCAGTACTTC.

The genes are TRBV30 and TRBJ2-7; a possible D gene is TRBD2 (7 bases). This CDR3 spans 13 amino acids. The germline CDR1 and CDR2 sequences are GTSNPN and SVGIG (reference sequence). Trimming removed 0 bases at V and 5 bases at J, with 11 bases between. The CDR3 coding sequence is TGTGCCTGGAGTGTACGGGGGGACAACGAGCAGTACTTC. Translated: CAWSVRGDNEQYF. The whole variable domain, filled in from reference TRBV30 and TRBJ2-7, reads SQTIHQWPATLVQPVGSPLSLECTVEGTSNPNLYWYRQAAGRGLQLLFYSVGIGQISSEVPQNLSASRPQDRQFILSSKKLLLSDSGFYLCAWSVRGDNEQYFGPGTRLTVT.

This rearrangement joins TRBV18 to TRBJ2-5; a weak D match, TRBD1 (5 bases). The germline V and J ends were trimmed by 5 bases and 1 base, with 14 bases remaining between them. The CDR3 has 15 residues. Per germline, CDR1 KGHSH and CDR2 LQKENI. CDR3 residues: CASSTTGAVQETQYF. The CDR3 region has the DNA TGTGCCAGCTCAACCACTGGGGCGGTCCAAGAGACCCAGTACTTC. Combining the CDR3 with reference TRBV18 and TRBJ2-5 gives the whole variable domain NAGVMQNPRHLVRRRGQEARLRCSPMKGHSHVYWYRQLPEEGLKFMVYLQKENIIDESGMPKERFSAEFPKEGPSILRIQQVVRGDSAAYFCASSTTGAVQETQYFGPGTRLLVL.

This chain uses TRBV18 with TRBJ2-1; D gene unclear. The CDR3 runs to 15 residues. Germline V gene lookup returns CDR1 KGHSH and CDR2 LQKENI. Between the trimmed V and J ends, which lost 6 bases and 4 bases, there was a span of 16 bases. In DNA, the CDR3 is TGTGCCAGCTCCCCTCTGAGCCCAAGTTACAATGAGCAGTTCTTC. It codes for CASSPLSPSYNEQFF.

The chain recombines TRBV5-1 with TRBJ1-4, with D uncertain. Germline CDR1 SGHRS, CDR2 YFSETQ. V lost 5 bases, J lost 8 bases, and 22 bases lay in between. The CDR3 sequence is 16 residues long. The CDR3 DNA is TGCGCCAGCAGAACTCTGGCCGGAGCGGTGGACGAAAAACTGTTTTTT. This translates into CASRTLAGAVDEKLFF.

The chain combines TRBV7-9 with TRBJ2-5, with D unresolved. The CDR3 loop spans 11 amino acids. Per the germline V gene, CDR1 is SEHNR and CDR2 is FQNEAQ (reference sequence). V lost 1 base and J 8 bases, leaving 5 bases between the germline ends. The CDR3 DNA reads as TGTGCCAGCAGCTTAGGGAGAACCCAGTACTTC. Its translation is CASSLGRTQYF.

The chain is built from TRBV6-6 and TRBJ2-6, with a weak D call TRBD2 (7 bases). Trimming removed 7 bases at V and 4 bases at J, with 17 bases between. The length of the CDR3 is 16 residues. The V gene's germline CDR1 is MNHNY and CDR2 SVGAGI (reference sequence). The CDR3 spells CASIYWGGTGANVLTF. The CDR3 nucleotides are TGTGCCAGCATCTACTGGGGGGGCACGGGGGCCAACGTCCTGACTTTC.

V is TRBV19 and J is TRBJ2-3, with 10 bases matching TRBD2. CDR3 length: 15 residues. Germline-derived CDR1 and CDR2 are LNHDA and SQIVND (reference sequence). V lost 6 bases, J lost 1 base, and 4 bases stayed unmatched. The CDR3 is CASSELAGGTDTQYF. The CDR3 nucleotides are TGTGCCAGTAGCGAGCTAGCGGGAGGCACAGATACGCAGTATTTT.

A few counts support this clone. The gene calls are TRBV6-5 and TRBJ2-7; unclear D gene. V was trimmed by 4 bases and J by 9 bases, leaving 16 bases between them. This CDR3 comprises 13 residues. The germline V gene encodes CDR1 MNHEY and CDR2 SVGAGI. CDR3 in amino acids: CASSFSVLRAQYF. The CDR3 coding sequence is TGTGCCAGCAGTTTCAGTGTCCTTAGGGCGCAGTACTTC.

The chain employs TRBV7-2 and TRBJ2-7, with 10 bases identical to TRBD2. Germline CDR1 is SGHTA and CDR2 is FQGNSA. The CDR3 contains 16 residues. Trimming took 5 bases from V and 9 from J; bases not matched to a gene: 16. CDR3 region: CASSPNLAGAHRGQYF. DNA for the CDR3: TGTGCCAGCAGCCCGAATCTAGCGGGAGCCCACCGGGGGCAGTACTTC.

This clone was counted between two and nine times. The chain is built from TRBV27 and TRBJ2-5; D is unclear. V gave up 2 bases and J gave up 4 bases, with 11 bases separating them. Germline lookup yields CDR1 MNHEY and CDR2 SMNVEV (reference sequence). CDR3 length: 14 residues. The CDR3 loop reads CASSLTVSTETQYF. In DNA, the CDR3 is TGTGCCAGCAGTTTAACGGTCAGCACAGAGACCCAGTACTTC.

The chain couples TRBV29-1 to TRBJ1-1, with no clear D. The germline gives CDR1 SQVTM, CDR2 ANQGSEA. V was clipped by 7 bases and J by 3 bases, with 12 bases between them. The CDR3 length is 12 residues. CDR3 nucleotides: TGCAGCGATTCCCAGGCGTACACTGAAGCTTTCTTT. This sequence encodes CSDSQAYTEAFF.

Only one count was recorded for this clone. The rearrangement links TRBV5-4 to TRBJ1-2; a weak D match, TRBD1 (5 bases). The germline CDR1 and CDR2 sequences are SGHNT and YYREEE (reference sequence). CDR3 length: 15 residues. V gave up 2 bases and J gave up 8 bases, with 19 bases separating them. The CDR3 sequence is CASSFPGARGRGYTF. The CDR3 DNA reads TGTGCCAGCAGCTTCCCCGGGGCTCGCGGAAGGGGCTACACCTTC.

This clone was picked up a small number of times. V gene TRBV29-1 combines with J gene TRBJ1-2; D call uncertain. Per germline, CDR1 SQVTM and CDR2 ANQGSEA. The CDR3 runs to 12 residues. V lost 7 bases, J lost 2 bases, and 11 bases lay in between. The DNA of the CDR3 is TGCAGCGCTGGCCAGAGCAACTATGGCTACACCTTC. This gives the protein CSAGQSNYGYTF.

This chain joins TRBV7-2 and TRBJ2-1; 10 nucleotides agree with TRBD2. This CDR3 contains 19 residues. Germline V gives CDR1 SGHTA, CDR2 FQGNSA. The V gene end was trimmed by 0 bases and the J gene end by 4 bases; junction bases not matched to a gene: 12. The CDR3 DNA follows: TGTGCCAGCAGCTTAGCATTGTCTAGCGGGAGAACGGCTTACAATGAGCAGTTCTTC. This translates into CASSLALSSGRTAYNEQFF. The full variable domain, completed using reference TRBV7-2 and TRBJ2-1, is GAGVSQSPSNKVTEKGKDVELRCDPISGHTALYWYRQSLGQGLEFLIYFQGNSAPDKSGLPSDRFSAERTGGSVSTLTIQRTQQEDSAVYLCASSLALSSGRTAYNEQFFGPGTRLTVL.

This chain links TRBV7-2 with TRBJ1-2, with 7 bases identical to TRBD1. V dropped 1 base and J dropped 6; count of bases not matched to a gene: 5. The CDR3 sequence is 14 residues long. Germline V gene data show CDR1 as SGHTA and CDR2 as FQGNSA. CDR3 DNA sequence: TGTGCCAGCAGCTTAGTGCCAGGGGGAGATGGCTACACCTTC. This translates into CASSLVPGGDGYTF.

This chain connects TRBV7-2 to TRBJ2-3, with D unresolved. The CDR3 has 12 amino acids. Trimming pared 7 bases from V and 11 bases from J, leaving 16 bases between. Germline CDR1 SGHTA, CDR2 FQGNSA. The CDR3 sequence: CASTLSTDLQYF. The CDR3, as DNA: TGTGCCAGCACCCTGTCTACCGACCTGCAGTATTTT.

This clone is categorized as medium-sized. The CDR3 nucleotides are TGCGCCAGCAGCCAGAACCTCGGCACCGGGGAGCTGTTTTTT. Translated, it gives CASSQNLGTGELFF. The V gene is TRBV5-1, the J gene TRBJ2-2, with unresolved D. The CDR3 loop spans 14 amino acids. Trimming left V 4 bases short and J 4 bases short, with 11 bases between. Germline CDR1 and CDR2: SGHRS and YFSETQ.

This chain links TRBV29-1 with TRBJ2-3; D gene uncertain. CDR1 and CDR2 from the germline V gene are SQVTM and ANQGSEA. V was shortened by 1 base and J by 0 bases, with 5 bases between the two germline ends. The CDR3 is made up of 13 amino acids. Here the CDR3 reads CSVEVGSTDTQYF. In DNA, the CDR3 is TGCAGCGTTGAAGTAGGGAGCACAGATACGCAGTATTTT.

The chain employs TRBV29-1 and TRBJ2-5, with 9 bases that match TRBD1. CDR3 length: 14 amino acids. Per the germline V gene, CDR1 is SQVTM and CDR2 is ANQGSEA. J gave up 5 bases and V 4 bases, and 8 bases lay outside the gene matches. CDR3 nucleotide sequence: TGCAGCGTTGGAGGGGACAGGGTCGGCGAGACCCAGTACTTC. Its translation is CSVGGDRVGETQYF.

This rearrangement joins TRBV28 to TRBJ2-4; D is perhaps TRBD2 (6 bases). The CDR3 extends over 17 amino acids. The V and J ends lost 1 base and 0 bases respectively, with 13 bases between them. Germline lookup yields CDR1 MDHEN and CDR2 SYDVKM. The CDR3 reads CASSLSGRGIAKNIQYF. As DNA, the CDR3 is TGTGCCAGCAGTTTATCAGGTCGCGGGATAGCCAAAAACATTCAGTACTTC.

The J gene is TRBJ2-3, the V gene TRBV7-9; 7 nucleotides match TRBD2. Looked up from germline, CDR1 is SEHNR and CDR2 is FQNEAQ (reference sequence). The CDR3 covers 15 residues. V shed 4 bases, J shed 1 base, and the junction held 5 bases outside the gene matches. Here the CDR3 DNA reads TGTGCCAGCAGCTCTGAAGCGGGACGCACAGATACGCAGTATTTT. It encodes CASSSEAGRTDTQYF.

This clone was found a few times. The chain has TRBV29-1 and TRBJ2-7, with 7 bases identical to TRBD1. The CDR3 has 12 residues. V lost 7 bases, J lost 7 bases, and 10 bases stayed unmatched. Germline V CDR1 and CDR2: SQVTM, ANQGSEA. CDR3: CSGRDRPGEQYF. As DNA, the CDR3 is TGCAGCGGCCGGGACAGACCTGGGGAGCAGTACTTC.

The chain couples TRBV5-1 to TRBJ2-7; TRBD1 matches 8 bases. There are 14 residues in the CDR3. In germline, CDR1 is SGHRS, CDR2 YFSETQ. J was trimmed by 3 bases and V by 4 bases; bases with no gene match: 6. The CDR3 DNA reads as TGCGCCAGCAGCGCAGGGGGCCGAAACTACGAGCAGTACTTC. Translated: CASSAGGRNYEQYF.